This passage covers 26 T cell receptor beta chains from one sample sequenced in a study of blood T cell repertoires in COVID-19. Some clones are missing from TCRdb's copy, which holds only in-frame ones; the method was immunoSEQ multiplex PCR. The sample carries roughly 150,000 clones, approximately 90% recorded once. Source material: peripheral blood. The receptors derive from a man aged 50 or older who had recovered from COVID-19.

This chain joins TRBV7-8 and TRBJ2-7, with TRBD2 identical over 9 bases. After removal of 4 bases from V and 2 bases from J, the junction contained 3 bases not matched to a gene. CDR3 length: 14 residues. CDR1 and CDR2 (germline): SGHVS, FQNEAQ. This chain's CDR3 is CASSSSSGAYEQYF. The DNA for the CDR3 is TGTGCCAGCAGCTCCTCTAGCGGGGCCTACGAGCAGTACTTC.

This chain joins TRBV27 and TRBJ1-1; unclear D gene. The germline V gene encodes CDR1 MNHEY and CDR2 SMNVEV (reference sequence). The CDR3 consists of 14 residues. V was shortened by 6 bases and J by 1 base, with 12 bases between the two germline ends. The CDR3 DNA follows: TGTGCCAGCAGATATCCAGGCCAGAACACTGAAGCTTTCTTT. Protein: CASRYPGQNTEAFF.

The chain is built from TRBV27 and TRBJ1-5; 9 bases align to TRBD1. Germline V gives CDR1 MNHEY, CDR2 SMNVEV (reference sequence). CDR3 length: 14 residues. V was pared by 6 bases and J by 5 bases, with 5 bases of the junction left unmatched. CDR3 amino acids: CASRRTGVDQPQHF. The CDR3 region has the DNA TGTGCCAGCAGACGGACAGGGGTGGATCAGCCCCAGCATTTT.

The CDR3 reads CASSEGGGAKNEQYF. The CDR3 DNA reads TGTGCCAGCAGTGAAGGGGGGGGCGCGAAGAACGAGCAGTACTTC. This chain connects TRBV6-1 to TRBJ2-7; D is perhaps TRBD2 (7 bases). The germline V and J ends were trimmed by 1 base and 5 bases, with 15 bases remaining between them. CDR1 and CDR2 from the germline V gene are MNHNS and SASEGT. This CDR3 spans 15 amino acids.

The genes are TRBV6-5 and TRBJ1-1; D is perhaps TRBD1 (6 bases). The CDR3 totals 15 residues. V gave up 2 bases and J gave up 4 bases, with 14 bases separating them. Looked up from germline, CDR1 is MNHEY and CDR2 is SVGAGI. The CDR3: CASSYEGGWGTEAFF. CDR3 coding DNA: TGTGCCAGCAGTTACGAAGGGGGTTGGGGCACTGAAGCTTTCTTT.

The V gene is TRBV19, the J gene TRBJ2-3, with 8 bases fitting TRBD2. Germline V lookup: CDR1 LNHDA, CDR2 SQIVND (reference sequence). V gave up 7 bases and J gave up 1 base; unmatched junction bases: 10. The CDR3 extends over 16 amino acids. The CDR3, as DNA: TGTGCCAGTACCCGCGGAGCGGGGGTGGGCACAGATACGCAGTATTTT. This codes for CASTRGAGVGTDTQYF.

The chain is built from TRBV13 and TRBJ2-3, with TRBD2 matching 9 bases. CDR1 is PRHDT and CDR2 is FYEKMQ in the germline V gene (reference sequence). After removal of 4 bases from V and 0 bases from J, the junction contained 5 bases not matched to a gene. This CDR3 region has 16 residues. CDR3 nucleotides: TGTGCCAGCAGCTCCCTCAGCGGGGGGAGCACAGATACGCAGTATTTT. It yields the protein CASSSLSGGSTDTQYF.

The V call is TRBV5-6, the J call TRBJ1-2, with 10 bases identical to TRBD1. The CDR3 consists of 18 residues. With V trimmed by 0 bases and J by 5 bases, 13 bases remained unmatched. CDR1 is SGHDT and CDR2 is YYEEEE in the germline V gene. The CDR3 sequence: CASSLAGGTGVPPYGYTF. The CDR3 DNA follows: TGTGCCAGCAGCTTGGCCGGGGGGACAGGGGTGCCCCCTTATGGCTACACCTTC.

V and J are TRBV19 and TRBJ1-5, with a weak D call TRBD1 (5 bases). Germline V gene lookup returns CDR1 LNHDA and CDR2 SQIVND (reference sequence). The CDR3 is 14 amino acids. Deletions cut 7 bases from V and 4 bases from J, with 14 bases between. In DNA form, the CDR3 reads TGTGCCAGTACCTTGGGGCAGGTGAATCAGCCCCAGCATTTT. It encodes CASTLGQVNQPQHF.

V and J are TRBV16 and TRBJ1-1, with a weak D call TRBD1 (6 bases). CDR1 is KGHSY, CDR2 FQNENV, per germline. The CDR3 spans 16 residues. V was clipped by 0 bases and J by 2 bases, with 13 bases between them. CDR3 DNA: TGTGCCAGCAGCCAATCGTACGGACAGAAAAACACTGAAGCTTTCTTT. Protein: CASSQSYGQKNTEAFF.

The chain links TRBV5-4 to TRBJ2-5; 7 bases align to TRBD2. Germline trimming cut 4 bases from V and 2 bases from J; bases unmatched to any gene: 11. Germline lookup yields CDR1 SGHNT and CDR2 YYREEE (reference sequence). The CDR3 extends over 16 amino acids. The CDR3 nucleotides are TGTGCCAGCAGCCCCCCACCTCTAGCGGATCAAGAGACCCAGTACTTC. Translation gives CASSPPPLADQETQYF.

Written as DNA, the CDR3 is TGTGCCAGCAGCTTAGGAGGCGATTCCAGCTACGAGCAGTACTTC. Protein: CASSLGGDSSYEQYF. This chain links TRBV7-2 with TRBJ2-7; D unresolved. Germline CDR1 is SGHTA and CDR2 is FQGNSA. Trimming cost V 1 base and J 3 bases, with 13 bases left between them. This CDR3 has 15 amino acids.

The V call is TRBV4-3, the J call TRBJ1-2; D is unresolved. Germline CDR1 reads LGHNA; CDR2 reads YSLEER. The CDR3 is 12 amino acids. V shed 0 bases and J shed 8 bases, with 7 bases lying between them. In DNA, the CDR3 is TGCGCCAGCAGCCAAGACGCGTTCGGCTACACCTTC. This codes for CASSQDAFGYTF.

In nucleotides, the CDR3 is TGTGCCACCAGTGGAAGGGGCCCCAATCAGCCCCAGCATTTT. Its translation: CATSGRGPNQPQHF. The gene calls are TRBV24-1 and TRBJ1-5; D possibly corresponds to TRBD1 (5 bases). Trimming removed 5 bases from V and 3 bases from J, with 10 bases in between. Germline CDR1 reads KGHDR; CDR2 reads SFDVKD. This CDR3 is built from 14 residues.

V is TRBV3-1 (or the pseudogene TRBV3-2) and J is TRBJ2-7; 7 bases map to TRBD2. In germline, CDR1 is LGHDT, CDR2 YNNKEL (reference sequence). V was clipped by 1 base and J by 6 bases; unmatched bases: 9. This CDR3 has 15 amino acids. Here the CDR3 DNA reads TGTGCCAGCAGCCAAGGACGCGGGAGCGGGGCCGAGCAGTACTTC. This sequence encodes CASSQGRGSGAEQYF.

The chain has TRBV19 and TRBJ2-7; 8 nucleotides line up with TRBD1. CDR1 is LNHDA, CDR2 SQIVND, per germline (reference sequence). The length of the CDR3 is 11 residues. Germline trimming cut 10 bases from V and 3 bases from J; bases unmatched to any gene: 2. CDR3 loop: CATGQGYEQYF. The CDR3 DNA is TGTGCCACCGGACAGGGCTACGAGCAGTACTTC.

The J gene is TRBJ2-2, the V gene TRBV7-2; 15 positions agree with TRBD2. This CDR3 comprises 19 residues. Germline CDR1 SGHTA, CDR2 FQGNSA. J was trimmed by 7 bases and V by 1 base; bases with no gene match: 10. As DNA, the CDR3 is TGTGCCAGCAGCTTAGAATGGACTAGCGGGAGGGGGGTCGGCGGGGAGCTGTTTTTT. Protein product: CASSLEWTSGRGVGGELFF.

The CDR3 here is CASNDQGYGYTF. The CDR3 nucleotides are TGTGCCAGTAACGACCAGGGCTATGGCTACACCTTC. The chain combines TRBV19 with TRBJ1-2, with a tentative D call TRBD1 (5 bases). V was shortened by 7 bases and J by 4 bases, with 10 bases between the two germline ends. Germline CDR1 LNHDA, CDR2 SQIVND (reference sequence). This CDR3 spans 12 amino acids.

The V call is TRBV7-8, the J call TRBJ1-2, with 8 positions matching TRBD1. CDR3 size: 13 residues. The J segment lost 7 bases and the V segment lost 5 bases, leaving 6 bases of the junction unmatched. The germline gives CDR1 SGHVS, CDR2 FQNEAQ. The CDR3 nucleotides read TGTGCCAGCAGCCGCGGACAGGGTGGTGGCTACACCTTC. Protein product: CASSRGQGGGYTF. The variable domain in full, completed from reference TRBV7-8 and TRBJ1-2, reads GAGVSQSPRYKVAKRGQDVALRCDPISGHVSLFWYQQALGQGPEFLTYFQNEAQLDKSGLPSDRFFAERPEGSVSTLKIQRTQQEDSAVYLCASSRGQGGGYTFGSGTRLTVV.

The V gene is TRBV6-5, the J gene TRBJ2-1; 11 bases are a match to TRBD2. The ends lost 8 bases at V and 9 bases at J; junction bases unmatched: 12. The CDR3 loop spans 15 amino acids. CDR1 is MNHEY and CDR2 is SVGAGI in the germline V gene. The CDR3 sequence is CASSPLAGVGSEQFF. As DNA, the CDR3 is TGTGCCAGCTCTCCACTAGCGGGAGTAGGAAGTGAGCAGTTCTTC.

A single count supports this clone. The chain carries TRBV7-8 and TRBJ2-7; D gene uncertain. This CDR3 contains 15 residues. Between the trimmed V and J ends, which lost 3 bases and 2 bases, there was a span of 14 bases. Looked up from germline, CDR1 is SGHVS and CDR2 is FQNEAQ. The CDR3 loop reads CASSFGGTSTYEQYF. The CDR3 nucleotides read TGTGCCAGCAGCTTTGGCGGAACCTCCACCTACGAGCAGTACTTC.

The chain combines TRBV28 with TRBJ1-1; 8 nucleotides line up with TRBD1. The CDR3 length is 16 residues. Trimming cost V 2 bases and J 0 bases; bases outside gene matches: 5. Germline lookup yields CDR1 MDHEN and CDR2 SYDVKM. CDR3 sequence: CASSLIGRGLNTEAFF. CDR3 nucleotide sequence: TGTGCCAGCAGTTTAATAGGCAGGGGGCTGAACACTGAAGCTTTCTTT.

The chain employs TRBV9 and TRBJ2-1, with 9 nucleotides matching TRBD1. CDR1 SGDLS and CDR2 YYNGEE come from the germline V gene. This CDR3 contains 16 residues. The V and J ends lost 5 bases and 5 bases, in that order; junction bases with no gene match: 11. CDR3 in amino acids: CASSPQGTGLDNEQFF. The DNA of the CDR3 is TGTGCCAGCAGTCCTCAAGGGACAGGGTTGGACAATGAGCAGTTCTTC.

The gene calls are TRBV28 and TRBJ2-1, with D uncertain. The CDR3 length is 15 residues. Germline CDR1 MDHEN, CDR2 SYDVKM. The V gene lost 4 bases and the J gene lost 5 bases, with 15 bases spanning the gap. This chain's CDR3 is CASSSLVSLHNEQFF. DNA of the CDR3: TGTGCCAGCAGTTCATTAGTAAGTCTCCACAATGAGCAGTTCTTC. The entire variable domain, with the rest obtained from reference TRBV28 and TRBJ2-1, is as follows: DVKVTQSSRYLVKRTGEKVFLECVQDMDHENMFWYRQDPGLGLRLIYFSYDVKMKEKGDIPEGYSVSREKKERFSLILESASTNQTSMYLCASSSLVSLHNEQFFGPGTRLTVL.

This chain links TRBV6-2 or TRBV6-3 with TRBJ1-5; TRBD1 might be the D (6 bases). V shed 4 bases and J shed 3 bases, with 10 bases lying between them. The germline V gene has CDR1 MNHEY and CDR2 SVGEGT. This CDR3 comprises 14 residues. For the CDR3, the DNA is TGTGCCAGCAGTTTCGGACAGTCCAATCAGCCCCAGCATTTT. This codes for CASSFGQSNQPQHF.

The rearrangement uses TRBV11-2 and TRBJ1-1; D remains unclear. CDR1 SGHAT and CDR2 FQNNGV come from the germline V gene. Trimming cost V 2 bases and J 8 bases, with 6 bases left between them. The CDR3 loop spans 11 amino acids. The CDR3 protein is CASSLIQEAFF. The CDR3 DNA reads TGTGCCAGCAGCTTAATACAGGAAGCTTTCTTT. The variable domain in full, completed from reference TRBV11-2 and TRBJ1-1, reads EAGVAQSPRYKIIEKRQSVAFWCNPISGHATLYWYQQILGQGPKLLIQFQNNGVVDDSQLPKDRFSAERLKGVDSTLKIQPAKLEDSAVYLCASSLIQEAFFGQGTRLTVV.